A selection of T cell receptor beta chains follows, all from one sample in a study of regulatory T cells in long-lasting Graves disease. One entry per CDR3 protein results from TCRdb running MiXCR on the multiplex PCR reads. The data contain about 660,000 distinct CDR3 sequences, about 32% of them singletons. The sequenced sample was peripheral blood mononuclear cells (PBMCs), obtained when the disease was refractory, from a patient treated with antithyroid drugs. The receptors derive from a female donor with Graves disease. The CDR3 runs from the conserved cysteine through the conserved F or W. Each record gives: D gene, J gene, V gene, CDR3 length, clone size, CDR3 DNA, CDR3 protein. A D gene is named only where the DNA matches it firmly. Not every row has a clone size; where given, it reads once, few, many or a size class.

d_gene: NA; j_gene: TRBJ2-3; v_gene: TRBV11-2; len: 15; abundance: few; CDR3nt: TGTGCCAGCAGCTTTCGAGGGTCCAGCACAGATACGCAGTATTTT; CDR3aa: CASSFRGSSTDTQYF
d_gene: NA; j_gene: TRBJ1-4; v_gene: TRBV10-3; len: 13; abundance: NA; CDR3nt: TGTGCCATCAGCGAAGGACAGACTGAAAAACTGTTTTTT; CDR3aa: CAISEGQTEKLFF
d_gene: NA; j_gene: TRBJ2-7; v_gene: TRBV6-1; len: 14; abundance: few; CDR3nt: TGTGCCAGCAGGGAACCGGGCCCACCCTACGAGCAGTACTTC; CDR3aa: CASREPGPPYEQYF
d_gene: NA; j_gene: TRBJ2-3; v_gene: TRBV18; len: 15; abundance: NA; CDR3nt: TGTGCCAGCTCACCACGGGTCGGGAGAACAGATACGCAGTATTTT; CDR3aa: CASSPRVGRTDTQYF
d_gene: TRBD2; j_gene: TRBJ2-5; v_gene: TRBV2; len: 15; abundance: NA; CDR3nt: TGTGCCAGCAGTGTTGGGCGGGAGAACGGCCAGACCCAGTACTTC; CDR3aa: CASSVGRENGQTQYF
d_gene: NA; j_gene: TRBJ2-1; v_gene: TRBV29-1; len: 17; abundance: NA; CDR3nt: TGCAGCGTTGGAGACGCCCGGTCGGCCTTATCCTACAATGAGCAGTTCTTC; CDR3aa: CSVGDARSALSYNEQFF
d_gene: NA; j_gene: TRBJ2-1; v_gene: TRBV9; len: 15; abundance: NA; CDR3nt: TGTGCCAGCAGCGTAGTCGGAAGCTCCTACAATGAGCAGTTCTTC; CDR3aa: CASSVVGSSYNEQFF
d_gene: NA; j_gene: TRBJ1-1; v_gene: TRBV19; len: 14; abundance: NA; CDR3nt: TGTGCCAGTAGTATCTTCGGGGGGAACACTGAAGCTTTCTTT; CDR3aa: CASSIFGGNTEAFF
d_gene: TRBD2; j_gene: TRBJ2-1; v_gene: TRBV5-1; len: 18; abundance: NA; CDR3nt: TGCGCCAGCAGCTTGGAGGCTAGCGGGAGCAGCTCCTACAATGAGCAGTTCTTC; CDR3aa: CASSLEASGSSSYNEQFF
d_gene: TRBD1; j_gene: TRBJ1-2; v_gene: TRBV11-2; len: 16; abundance: many; CDR3nt: TGTGCCAGCAGCCTGACACAGGGGCTGGTGGGCTATGGCTACACCTTC; CDR3aa: CASSLTQGLVGYGYTF
d_gene: NA; j_gene: TRBJ2-7; v_gene: TRBV12-3/TRBV12-4; len: 11; abundance: NA; CDR3nt: TGTGCCAGCAGTGGAGGGGCAGAGCAGTACTTC; CDR3aa: CASSGGAEQYF
d_gene: NA; j_gene: TRBJ2-1; v_gene: TRBV27; len: 13; abundance: NA; CDR3nt: TGTGCCAGCAGTTTTGGGGTTTACGATGAGCAGTTCTTC; CDR3aa: CASSFGVYDEQFF
d_gene: TRBD2; j_gene: TRBJ2-5; v_gene: TRBV11-2; len: 15; abundance: many; CDR3nt: TGTGCCAGCAGCTTAGGGACTAGCGGACAGGGGACCCAGTACTTC; CDR3aa: CASSLGTSGQGTQYF
d_gene: TRBD1; j_gene: TRBJ1-1; v_gene: TRBV6-5; len: 16; abundance: NA; CDR3nt: TGTGCCAGCAGTTACGACAGGGGGGGACCGTTCACTGAAGCTTTCTTT; CDR3aa: CASSYDRGGPFTEAFF
d_gene: TRBD2; j_gene: TRBJ2-1; v_gene: TRBV5-1; len: 16; abundance: NA; CDR3nt: TGCGCCAGCAGCTTGTGGGTGGGAGGGCCGGGTAATGAGCAGTTCTTC; CDR3aa: CASSLWVGGPGNEQFF
d_gene: TRBD1; j_gene: TRBJ2-7; v_gene: TRBV19; len: 15; abundance: NA; CDR3nt: TGTGCCAGTAGTACCCGGGACAGGGGATCCTACGAGCAGTACTTC; CDR3aa: CASSTRDRGSYEQYF
d_gene: TRBD2; j_gene: TRBJ2-3; v_gene: TRBV7-9; len: 17; abundance: NA; CDR3nt: TGTGCCAGCAGCACGTGGACTAGCGGTCCATTCACAGATACGCAGTATTTT; CDR3aa: CASSTWTSGPFTDTQYF
d_gene: NA; j_gene: TRBJ1-5; v_gene: TRBV6-1; len: 12; abundance: NA; CDR3nt: TGTGCCAGCACCTCCAGCTATCAGCCCCAGCATTTT; CDR3aa: CASTSSYQPQHF
d_gene: TRBD2; j_gene: TRBJ2-2; v_gene: TRBV29-1; len: 16; abundance: NA; CDR3nt: TGCAGCGTTGAGGGACTAGCGGGAGGGGGCACCGGGGAGCTGTTTTTT; CDR3aa: CSVEGLAGGGTGELFF
d_gene: TRBD1; j_gene: TRBJ2-4; v_gene: TRBV2; len: 15; abundance: few; CDR3nt: TGTGCCAGCAGTGAAGTCCGGACAGGGAAAAACATTCAGTACTTC; CDR3aa: CASSEVRTGKNIQYF
d_gene: TRBD1; j_gene: TRBJ2-7; v_gene: TRBV7-9; len: 13; abundance: NA; CDR3nt: TGTGCCAGCAGCTTAGGACAGGGCGTTCAGCAGTACTTC; CDR3aa: CASSLGQGVQQYF
d_gene: TRBD1; j_gene: TRBJ1-2; v_gene: TRBV10-3; len: 17; abundance: NA; CDR3nt: TGTGCCATCAGTGAGTCAGTTTCACAGGGGATGTCCCATGGCTACACCTTC; CDR3aa: CAISESVSQGMSHGYTF
d_gene: NA; j_gene: TRBJ2-7; v_gene: TRBV2; len: 13; abundance: NA; CDR3nt: TGTGCCAGCCGACCCCCGTCGTCCTACGAGCAGTACTTC; CDR3aa: CASRPPSSYEQYF
d_gene: NA; j_gene: TRBJ1-6; v_gene: TRBV6-9; len: 15; abundance: NA; CDR3nt: TGTGCCAGCAGTTACTCGAAGTCCTATAATTCACCCCTCCACTTT; CDR3aa: CASSYSKSYNSPLHF
d_gene: NA; j_gene: TRBJ1-5; v_gene: TRBV7-9; len: 16; abundance: few; CDR3nt: TGTGCCAGCAGCTTAGTGGAGGGAGAGGGCAATCAGCCCCAGCATTTT; CDR3aa: CASSLVEGEGNQPQHF